Below are 5 T cell receptor beta chains sequenced from a single sample in a study of T cells in Graves' hyperthyroidism and ophthalmopathy (dated by TCRdb to the late 2010s). Preparation of the library involved multiplex PCR. The run used an Illumina HiSeq 2000. The TCR beta CDR3 regions were amplified from the RNA transcripts. A first-round RT-PCR of the TCR CDR3 used the HTBI primer set with the Qiagen OneStep RT-PCR kit. The public reads were run again by TCRdb, first through fastp at Q25 and then through MiXCR, and only productive beta chains were kept. CDR3 protein sequences are deduplicated, and each keeps its most common genes and DNA. This sample lists hundreds of thousands of distinct CDR3 sequences; about 15% were detected once. The ten largest clones take up under 15% of the sample. Sequenced input: blood. All receptors come from a woman between 45 and 60 years old with Graves' ophthalmopathy.

The chain combines TRBV29-1 with TRBJ2-7, with a weak D call TRBD2 (5 bases). The CDR3 is 12 residues long. From germline, CDR1 is SQVTM and CDR2 ANQGSEA. V was pared by 4 bases and J by 2 bases, with 9 bases between. As DNA, the CDR3 is TGCAGCGTTGGACGGGATACCTACGAGCAGTACTTC. Translating it yields CSVGRDTYEQYF.

A remark on this clonotype: A much bigger clone sits one base away, suggesting this may be a read error. The V call is TRBV7-9, the J call TRBJ1-2; the D gene is possibly TRBD1 (6 bases). This CDR3 has 14 residues. Germline-derived CDR1 and CDR2 are SEHNR and FQNEAQ (reference sequence). The CDR3 nucleotides are TGTGTCAGCAGCGGACAACAGGGCATCGGTAGCTACACCTTC. Translation gives CVSSGQQGIGSYTF.

A word on this clonotype: A read error may be the cause here, since a much bigger clone is one base away. This chain uses TRBV28 with TRBJ1-4; D unresolved. The CDR3 runs to 12 residues. Germline CDR1 MDHEN, CDR2 SYDVKM. V gave up 3 bases and J gave up 10 bases, with 9 bases separating them. As DNA, the CDR3 is TGTGCCAGCAGTTTTTACATGGGAAAACTGTTTTTT. Its protein product is CASSFYMGKLFF.

This chain uses TRBV20-1 with TRBJ1-4; 7 bases agree with TRBD1. Germline V CDR1 and CDR2: DFQATT, SNEGSKA (reference sequence). V gave up 3 bases and J gave up 7 bases; unmatched junction bases: 2. The CDR3 has 12 amino acids. The CDR3 here is CSARSGGEKLFF. DNA of the CDR3: TGCAGTGCTAGGTCAGGGGGTGAAAAACTGTTTTTT.

This clonotype was observed at least ten times. The V call is TRBV9, the J call TRBJ1-1; TRBD1 might be the D (6 bases). This CDR3 comprises 14 residues. Looked up from germline, CDR1 is SGDLS and CDR2 is YYNGEE. V lost 4 bases and J 7 bases, leaving 17 bases between the germline ends. CDR3 loop: CASSPQLGAGEAFF. DNA of the CDR3: TGTGCCAGCAGCCCTCAATTGGGGGCAGGTGAAGCTTTCTTT. Based on the CDR3 plus reference TRBV9 and TRBJ1-1, the full variable domain is DSGVTQTPKHLITATGQRVTLRCSPRSGDLSVYWYQQSLDQGLQFLIQYYNGEERAKGNILERFSAQQFPDLHSELNLSSLELGDSALYFCASSPQLGAGEAFFGQGTRLTVV.